These 12 T cell receptor beta chains were all obtained from the same sample, sequenced in a study of T cell clonality in common variable immunodeficiency. Method: immunoSEQ multiplex PCR; TCRdb's copy keeps in-frame clones and lacks some. The sample holds tens of thousands of clones, and no clone turns up only once. Material: peripheral blood mononuclear cells. These receptors all come from a person aged 18 to 70 in good health.

This clone has a count of ten or more. The CDR3 extends 3 residues past the end of the read, so its final part is completed from the germline J gene. The chain couples TRBV19 to TRBJ1-2, with TRBD1 as a possible D gene (6 bases). This CDR3 is built from 12 residues. Germline values: CDR1 LNHDA, CDR2 SQIVND (reference sequence). The CDR3 loop reads CASSQGTSGYTF. CDR3 DNA, as far as it was read: TGTGCCAGTAGTCAGGGGACCTCAGGC.

This clone was detected many times. The read terminates 3 residues ahead of where the CDR3 ends, so the germline J gene completes it. The V gene is TRBV28, the J gene TRBJ2-4, with 8 positions matching TRBD2. Germline CDR1 MDHEN, CDR2 SYDVKM. Germline trimming cut 5 bases from V and 7 bases from J; bases unmatched to any gene: 7. The CDR3 runs to 14 residues. The CDR3 DNA, read in part, is TGTGCCAGCAGTCTCCGGGGGGGAGTGAACATT. As protein: CASSLRGGVNI. The full CDR3 reads CASSLRGGVNIQYF.

This clone has at least ten counts. The sequenced part of the CDR3 DNA is TGTGCCAGCAGTGAAGCGCGGGATACG. Residues: CASSEARDT. The full CDR3 is CASSEARDTQYF. The chain combines TRBV2 with TRBJ2-3; D remains ambiguous. The read halts 3 residues ahead of the CDR3 end, with the missing end drawn from the germline J gene. Germline-derived CDR1 and CDR2 are SNHLY and FYNNEI. The CDR3 is 12 residues long. V was clipped by 0 bases and J by 6 bases, with 4 bases between them.

This clone was detected a few times. The sequenced fragment ends 3 residues before the CDR3 boundary, so the rest is inferred from the germline J gene. The chain combines TRBV5-6 with TRBJ2-1; no definite D call. Trimming took off 2 bases at V and 9 bases at J, with 12 bases between the two ends. This CDR3 spans 13 amino acids. CDR1 and CDR2 (germline): SGHDT, YYEEEE. The covered CDR3 bases are TGTGCCAGCAGCTTCGTTCGTCGTTCTGAG. Translating gives CASSFVRRSE. From start to end, the CDR3 is CASSFVRRSEQFF. Complete variable domain (other parts from reference TRBV5-6 and TRBJ2-1): DAGVTQSPTHLIKTRGQQVTLRCSPKSGHDTVSWYQQALGQGPQFIFQYYEEEERQRGNFPDRFSGHQFPNYSSELNVNALLLGDSALYLCASSFVRRSEQFFGPGTRLTVL.

The table lists this clone with many counts. The CDR3 extends 3 residues past the end of the read, so its final part is completed from the germline J gene. The chain combines TRBV20-1 with TRBJ2-6, with a weak D call TRBD1 (5 bases). Trimming stripped 7 bases from V and 0 bases from J, with 22 bases between. CDR1 and CDR2 from the germline V gene are DFQATT and SNEGSKA (reference sequence). The CDR3 has 18 residues. The sequenced part of the CDR3 DNA is TGCAGTGACCTAGGGCTTGCAGGGCCGTTCTCTGGGGCCAACGTC. Translated, it gives CSDLGLAGPFSGANV. The whole CDR3 is CSDLGLAGPFSGANVLTF.

This clone was seen ten or more times. From the germline J gene comes the end of the CDR3, since the read stops 3 residues before it. The sample contains more than one DNA sequence encoding this CDR3. The chain combines TRBV18 with TRBJ1-1; 10 bases match TRBD1. Trimming cost V 3 bases and J 0 bases; bases outside gene matches: 7. The germline gives CDR1 KGHSH, CDR2 LQKENI. The CDR3 is 17 residues long. The CDR3 spells CASSPPRQGALNTEAFF. CDR3 bases read: TGTGCCAGCTCACCCCCTCGACAGGGGGCTTTGAACACTGAA.

Many counts were recorded for this clone. The DNA ends 3 residues before the CDR3 does, and the rest of the CDR3 is filled in from the germline J gene. The chain has TRBV7-8 and TRBJ2-5; D call uncertain. The CDR3 is made up of 11 amino acids. Between the trimmed V and J ends, which lost 5 bases and 4 bases, there was a span of 5 bases. CDR1 SGHVS and CDR2 FQNEAQ come from the germline V gene. CDR3 DNA, as far as it was read: TGTGCCAGCAGCCGTAGAGAGACC. This translates into CASSRRET. The entire CDR3 protein is CASSRRETQYF.

This clone showed up many times. The observed sequence ends 3 residues before the CDR3 terminus, with the missing tail filled in from the germline J gene. This chain uses TRBV19 with TRBJ2-5; 7 bases agree with TRBD2. V shed 6 bases, J shed 5 bases, and the junction held 9 bases outside the gene matches. This CDR3 region has 14 residues. The V gene's germline CDR1 is LNHDA and CDR2 SQIVND (reference sequence). CDR3 loop: CASSPPGGSETQYF. Incomplete CDR3 DNA: TGTGCCAGTAGCCCCCCCGGCGGGAGTGAGACC.

This clone was recorded at least ten times. Read data end 3 residues before the CDR3 end; the end is taken from the germline J gene. V is TRBV6-1 and J is TRBJ1-1; weak D call: TRBD1 (6 bases). CDR3 length equals 15 residues. Trimming removed 4 bases from V and 7 bases from J, with 19 bases in between. In germline, CDR1 is MNHNS, CDR2 SASEGT. The covered CDR3 bases are TGTGCCAGCAGTGGCCTAGGGGGACAACCTGATGAA. This translates into CASSGLGGQPDE. The full CDR3 protein is CASSGLGGQPDEAFF.

Many counts were recorded for this clone. The read halts 3 residues ahead of the CDR3 end, with the missing end drawn from the germline J gene. V and J are TRBV5-6 and TRBJ1-2; D is unclear. Germline CDR1 and CDR2: SGHDT and YYEEEE. This CDR3 region has 13 residues. V was cut by 0 bases and J by 3 bases, with 6 bases left in between. The CDR3 reads CASSLGADYGYTF. The CDR3 DNA, read in part, is TGTGCCAGCAGCTTGGGGGCAGACTATGGC.

In its sample, this clone was seen many times. Sequencing ends 3 residues short of the CDR3 end; the germline J gene provides the rest. The chain has TRBV29-1 and TRBJ2-3, with 10 bases that match TRBD2. The germline V gene has CDR1 SQVTM and CDR2 ANQGSEA. J gave up 5 bases and V 4 bases, and 0 bases lay outside the gene matches. CDR3 length: 12 amino acids. The CDR3 sequence: CSVGTSGDTQYF. The sequenced part of the CDR3 DNA is TGCAGCGTTGGGACTAGCGGAGATACG.

The sample holds many counts of this clone. The read terminates 3 residues before the CDR3 end, so the remaining end is supplied by the germline J gene. The rearrangement uses TRBV10-3 and TRBJ1-2; D possibly corresponds to TRBD1 (5 bases). In germline, CDR1 is ENHRY, CDR2 SYGVKD. The CDR3 sequence is 13 residues long. Incomplete CDR3 DNA: TGTGCCATCAGTGAGTATCAGGGAGGAGGC. It is translated as CAISEYQGGG. The entire CDR3 is CAISEYQGGGYTF.